Listed below are T cell receptor beta chains from one sample, sequenced in a study of shared clonotypes between healthy human individuals. The method was immunoSEQ multiplex PCR; TCRdb's version includes in-frame clones alone and lacks a portion of them. The sample records roughly 2,000,000 clones, about 94% being singletons. The sample comprised naive CD8+ T cells from PBMCs. These TCRs come from a man between 18 and 35 years old in good health. Some clones in this sample may be carry-over from other donors' samples. Each CDR3 is given with its conserved first and last residue. Each record gives: clone size, V gene, J gene, D gene, CDR3 DNA, CDR3 protein. D genes are given only for firm matches. Clone sizes are given selectively: once, few, many, or a class where the clone is expanded.

abundance: NA
v_gene: TRBV28
j_gene: TRBJ2-5
d_gene: NA
CDR3nt: TGTGCCAGCAGTTCTCCGGGACCTCCATCTGGCGCTGAGACCCAGTACTTC
CDR3aa: CASSSPGPPSGAETQYF

abundance: NA
v_gene: TRBV21-1
j_gene: TRBJ1-5
d_gene: NA
CDR3nt: TGTGCCAGCATTCTCACGGGACAGGGGGAAAATCAGCCCCAGCATTTT
CDR3aa: CASILTGQGENQPQHF

abundance: once
v_gene: TRBV7-9
j_gene: TRBJ2-3
d_gene: NA
CDR3nt: TGTGCCAGCAGCTCCCCATCGCCCGGTACGCAGTATTTT
CDR3aa: CASSSPSPGTQYF

abundance: NA
v_gene: TRBV28
j_gene: TRBJ2-7
d_gene: NA
CDR3nt: TGTGCCAGCAGTTTGAGTTTCTCCTACGAGCAGTACTTC
CDR3aa: CASSLSFSYEQYF

abundance: NA
v_gene: TRBV28
j_gene: TRBJ1-4
d_gene: NA
CDR3nt: TGTGCCTCCAATGGCCAAGGGGAGAGTGATAATGAAAAACTGTTTTTT
CDR3aa: CASNGQGESDNEKLFF

abundance: once
v_gene: TRBV28
j_gene: TRBJ2-1
d_gene: NA
CDR3nt: TGTGCCAGCAGACCCGGTACAGCCTACAATGAGCAGTTCTTC
CDR3aa: CASRPGTAYNEQFF

abundance: once
v_gene: TRBV27
j_gene: TRBJ2-3
d_gene: NA
CDR3nt: TGTGCCAGCAGTCCTGTCGAGCTTGCCGGAGATACGCAGTATTTT
CDR3aa: CASSPVELAGDTQYF

abundance: NA
v_gene: TRBV27
j_gene: TRBJ2-7
d_gene: TRBD2
CDR3nt: TGTGCCAGCAGTTTTCTTCCTAGCGGCAACGAGCAGTACTTC
CDR3aa: CASSFLPSGNEQYF

abundance: NA
v_gene: TRBV27
j_gene: TRBJ2-2
d_gene: NA
CDR3nt: TGTGCCAGCAGTCCCCTATTTCTTGGCGGGGAGCTGTTTTTT
CDR3aa: CASSPLFLGGELFF

abundance: NA
v_gene: TRBV28
j_gene: TRBJ1-4
d_gene: NA
CDR3nt: TGTGCCAGCAGTTTGAGCCTATCGCCGCGGGGTGAAAAACTGTTTTTT
CDR3aa: CASSLSLSPRGEKLFF

abundance: NA
v_gene: TRBV30
j_gene: TRBJ1-5
d_gene: TRBD1
CDR3nt: TGTGCCTGGAGTCACGGACAGGGAGGTCAGCCCCAGCATTTT
CDR3aa: CAWSHGQGGQPQHF

abundance: NA
v_gene: TRBV6-1
j_gene: TRBJ2-1
d_gene: TRBD2
CDR3nt: TGTGCCAGCAGTGAAGCGGCAGCGGGGGGGGTGTATGAGCAGTTCTTC
CDR3aa: CASSEAAAGGVYEQFF

abundance: NA
v_gene: TRBV5-1
j_gene: TRBJ2-7
d_gene: TRBD2
CDR3nt: TGCGCCAGCAGCGGCGGGCTAGCGGGACTCTACGAGCAGTACTTC
CDR3aa: CASSGGLAGLYEQYF

abundance: NA
v_gene: TRBV28
j_gene: TRBJ1-6
d_gene: NA
CDR3nt: TGTGCCAGCAGTTTGTTTAGACAGTATAATTCACCCCTCCACTTT
CDR3aa: CASSLFRQYNSPLHF

abundance: NA
v_gene: TRBV9
j_gene: TRBJ2-2
d_gene: NA
CDR3nt: TGTGCCAGCAGCGAGGACGGGGAGCTGTTTTTT
CDR3aa: CASSEDGELFF

abundance: NA
v_gene: TRBV7-3
j_gene: TRBJ2-1
d_gene: TRBD2
CDR3nt: TGTGCCAGCAGCTTTGCAGTGGCGGGAGATGAGCAGTTCTTC
CDR3aa: CASSFAVAGDEQFF

abundance: NA
v_gene: TRBV9
j_gene: TRBJ2-1
d_gene: TRBD2
CDR3nt: TGTGCCAGCAGCGGACTAGCGGAGTCCTACAATGAGCAGTTCTTC
CDR3aa: CASSGLAESYNEQFF

abundance: NA
v_gene: TRBV27
j_gene: TRBJ1-5
d_gene: NA
CDR3nt: TGTGCCAGCAGCCCGAACCCGGGCAGGGACAATCAGCCCCAGCATTTT
CDR3aa: CASSPNPGRDNQPQHF

abundance: NA
v_gene: TRBV7-7
j_gene: TRBJ2-5
d_gene: NA
CDR3nt: TGTGCCAGCCAGGCCCAAGAGACCCAGTACTTC
CDR3aa: CASQAQETQYF

abundance: NA
v_gene: TRBV4-1
j_gene: TRBJ1-2
d_gene: NA
CDR3nt: TGCGCCAGCAGGCCCCGAAATGGGGAATATGGCTACACCTTC
CDR3aa: CASRPRNGEYGYTF

abundance: NA
v_gene: TRBV27
j_gene: TRBJ2-1
d_gene: TRBD2
CDR3nt: TGTGCCAGCTCCCCCGGGACTAGCGGAACGAATGAGCAGTTCTTC
CDR3aa: CASSPGTSGTNEQFF

abundance: NA
v_gene: TRBV7-3
j_gene: TRBJ1-4
d_gene: TRBD1
CDR3nt: TGTGCCAGCAGCCGGGGACAGGGGGCAGATGAAAAACTGTTTTTT
CDR3aa: CASSRGQGADEKLFF

abundance: few
v_gene: TRBV4-1
j_gene: TRBJ1-2
d_gene: NA
CDR3nt: TGCGCCAGCAGTCTGAACGGAGAGAACTATGGCTACACCTTC
CDR3aa: CASSLNGENYGYTF

abundance: once
v_gene: TRBV25-1
j_gene: TRBJ2-2
d_gene: NA
CDR3nt: TGTGCCAGCAGTGTATACACCGGGGAGCTGTTTTTT
CDR3aa: CASSVYTGELFF

abundance: NA
v_gene: TRBV7-9
j_gene: TRBJ2-2
d_gene: TRBD2
CDR3nt: TGTGCCAGCAGGACCTTTAGCGGGGCGAACACCGGGGAGCTGTTTTTT
CDR3aa: CASRTFSGANTGELFF

abundance: NA
v_gene: TRBV11-2
j_gene: TRBJ2-7
d_gene: NA
CDR3nt: TGTGCCAGCAGCTTATTCAACCTGCGGGGTCCCTACGAGCAGTACTTC
CDR3aa: CASSLFNLRGPYEQYF

abundance: NA
v_gene: TRBV27
j_gene: TRBJ2-7
d_gene: NA
CDR3nt: TGTGCCAGCAGTTTCGGGCAAAACTACGAGCAGTACTTC
CDR3aa: CASSFGQNYEQYF

abundance: NA
v_gene: TRBV27
j_gene: TRBJ2-1
d_gene: NA
CDR3nt: TGTGCCAGCAGGGTCTCCGGAGGGAATGAGCAGTTCTTC
CDR3aa: CASRVSGGNEQFF

abundance: NA
v_gene: TRBV7-8
j_gene: TRBJ1-4
d_gene: TRBD1
CDR3nt: TGTGCCAGCAGCTTATCCCTATCCCTACAGGGGGCTGGTGAAAAACTGTTTTTT
CDR3aa: CASSLSLSLQGAGEKLFF

abundance: NA
v_gene: TRBV21-1
j_gene: TRBJ1-2
d_gene: NA
CDR3nt: TGTGCCAGCAGCTCACCGGGACAGGGATACGGCTACACCTTC
CDR3aa: CASSSPGQGYGYTF

abundance: NA
v_gene: TRBV28
j_gene: TRBJ1-2
d_gene: NA
CDR3nt: TGTGCCAGCAGTTTCCGGCAGGCCCTCTATGGCTACACCTTC
CDR3aa: CASSFRQALYGYTF

abundance: NA
v_gene: TRBV10-2
j_gene: TRBJ1-1
d_gene: NA
CDR3nt: TGCGCCAGCAGTGATAACGGGAACACTGAAGCTTTCTTT
CDR3aa: CASSDNGNTEAFF

abundance: NA
v_gene: TRBV11-2
j_gene: TRBJ2-4
d_gene: NA
CDR3nt: TGTGCCAGTGGGTCGTTGAATCACATTCAGTACTTC
CDR3aa: CASGSLNHIQYF

abundance: once
v_gene: TRBV5-6
j_gene: TRBJ1-5
d_gene: NA
CDR3nt: TGTGCCAGCAGCTTGGGCGGCAGCAATCAGCCCCAGCATTTT
CDR3aa: CASSLGGSNQPQHF

abundance: NA
v_gene: TRBV29-1
j_gene: TRBJ1-3
d_gene: NA
CDR3nt: TGCAGCGTCCCACTGGCAGGAAACACCATATATTTT
CDR3aa: CSVPLAGNTIYF

abundance: NA
v_gene: TRBV19
j_gene: TRBJ1-3
d_gene: NA
CDR3nt: TGTGCCAGTAGTATCAACGCTGGAAACACCATATATTTT
CDR3aa: CASSINAGNTIYF

abundance: NA
v_gene: TRBV27
j_gene: TRBJ2-3
d_gene: NA
CDR3nt: TGTGCCAGCACCCAACGTATCGGGGATACGCAGTATTTT
CDR3aa: CASTQRIGDTQYF